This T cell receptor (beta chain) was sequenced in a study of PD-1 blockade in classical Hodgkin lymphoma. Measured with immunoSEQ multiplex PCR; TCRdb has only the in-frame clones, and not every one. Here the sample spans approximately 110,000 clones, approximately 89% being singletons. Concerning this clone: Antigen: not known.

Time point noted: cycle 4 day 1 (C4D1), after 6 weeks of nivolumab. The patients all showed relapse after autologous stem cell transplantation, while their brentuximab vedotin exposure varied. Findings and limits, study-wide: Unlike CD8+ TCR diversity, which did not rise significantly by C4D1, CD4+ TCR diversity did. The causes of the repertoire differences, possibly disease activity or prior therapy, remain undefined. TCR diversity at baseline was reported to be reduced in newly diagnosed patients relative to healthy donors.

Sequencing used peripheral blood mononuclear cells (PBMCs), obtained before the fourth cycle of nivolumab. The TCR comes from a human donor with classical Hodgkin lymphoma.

This CDR3 is CASIRDSYYYGYTF. CDR3 nucleotides: TGTGCCAGCATCCGGGACAGCTACTATTATGGCTACACCTTC. V usage is TRBV2 and J usage is TRBJ1-2; 7 bases match TRBD1. The CDR3 loop spans 14 amino acids. Unmatched junction bases numbered 10, after V lost 7 bases and J lost 5 bases. Per germline, CDR1 SNHLY and CDR2 FYNNEI.